The 28 T cell receptor beta chains reported below all come from one sample, sequenced in a study of control samples from healthy donors and cancer patients. Data came from immunoSEQ multiplex PCR; TCRdb stores just in-frame clones and leaves some out. This sample has about 94,000 clones, with about nine tenths found just once. Input material: blood. The receptor set was obtained from a woman aged 18-35 years in good health.

The J gene is TRBJ1-2, the V gene TRBV27, with 8 bases identical to TRBD1. CDR3 length: 14 amino acids. V dropped 5 bases and J dropped 7; count of bases not matched to a gene: 9. Germline V gene data show CDR1 as MNHEY and CDR2 as SMNVEV (reference sequence). The CDR3 region is CASSTFQGARGYTF. Here the CDR3 DNA reads TGTGCCAGCAGTACCTTCCAGGGGGCGCGTGGCTACACCTTC.

V is TRBV11-2 and J is TRBJ1-6, with D unclear. Germline CDR1 is SGHAT and CDR2 is FQNNGV. Trimming removed 2 bases at V and 7 bases at J, with 18 bases between. The CDR3 is 17 residues long. In nucleotides, the CDR3 is TGTGCCAGCAGCTTACCCCCCGGGCAGTATCTGAATTCACCCCTCCACTTT. This translates into CASSLPPGQYLNSPLHF. The whole variable domain, filled in from reference TRBV11-2 and TRBJ1-6, reads EAGVAQSPRYKIIEKRQSVAFWCNPISGHATLYWYQQILGQGPKLLIQFQNNGVVDDSQLPKDRFSAERLKGVDSTLKIQPAKLEDSAVYLCASSLPPGQYLNSPLHFGNGTRLTVT.

V gene TRBV5-6 combines with J gene TRBJ1-3; D is undetermined. The CDR3 sequence is 14 residues long. Trimming shortened V by 0 bases and J by 2 bases, and 6 bases separated the two germline ends. Germline V CDR1 and CDR2: SGHDT, YYEEEE. CDR3 coding DNA: TGTGCCAGCAGCTTGGCCGAGACTGGAAACACCATATATTTT. It specifies CASSLAETGNTIYF.

The J gene is TRBJ1-3, the V gene TRBV7-4; D gene unclear. The germline V and J ends were trimmed by 1 base and 5 bases, with 6 bases remaining between them. CDR3 length: 13 amino acids. Germline assignment: CDR1 SGHVT and CDR2 SQSDAQ. CDR3 nucleotides: TGTGCCAGCAGCTTAGATCGGAGAAACACCATATATTTT. It specifies CASSLDRRNTIYF.

V usage is TRBV9 and J usage is TRBJ2-7; the match to TRBD2 covers 8 bases. This CDR3 is 16 amino acids long. The germline V gene has CDR1 SGDLS and CDR2 YYNGEE. With 3 bases clipped from V and 4 bases from J, the junction kept 12 bases outside the gene matches. The CDR3 DNA reads TGTGCCAGCAGCGCCGGACGGGAGGGGTTTACTTACGAGCAGTACTTC. Translated, it gives CASSAGREGFTYEQYF.

This clone was detected once. This chain links TRBV21-1 with TRBJ1-1; the D segment call TRBD1 is taken from the table without a DNA check. TRBV21-1 is a pseudogene. The CDR3 spans 14 residues. Here the CDR3 DNA reads TGTGCCAGCAGCATAAGGACACGAGCTCTGATAACTTTCTTT. Its protein product is CASSIRTRALITFF.

The V call is TRBV3-1 (or the pseudogene TRBV3-2), the J call TRBJ2-7, with 11 bases fitting TRBD2. V shed 4 bases, J shed 6 bases, and the junction held 5 bases outside the gene matches. This CDR3 spans 14 amino acids. CDR1 is LGHDT, CDR2 YNNKEL, per germline (reference sequence). This CDR3 reads CASSPLAGGGEQYF. CDR3 nucleotide sequence: TGTGCCAGCAGCCCGCTAGCGGGGGGAGGCGAGCAGTACTTC.

The DNA for the CDR3 is TGTGCCAGCAGCCCCGCGATTGCCGGTAAACTTACCTACGAGCAGTACTTC. Amino acids: CASSPAIAGKLTYEQYF. The chain is built from TRBV3-1 (or the pseudogene TRBV3-2) and TRBJ2-7; D not resolved. This CDR3 comprises 17 residues. V was shortened by 4 bases and J by 2 bases, with 21 bases between the two germline ends. In germline, CDR1 is LGHDT, CDR2 YNNKEL (reference sequence).

The chain has TRBV9 and TRBJ2-7; possible D gene TRBD1, 5 bases. With 1 base removed from V and 2 bases from J, the gap between germline ends came to 7 bases. The CDR3 runs 13 residues. Looked up from germline, CDR1 is SGDLS and CDR2 is YYNGEE. The CDR3, as DNA: TGTGCCAGCAGCGTAACAGGAGCCTACGAGCAGTACTTC. Its translation is CASSVTGAYEQYF.

This sequence joins TRBV7-8 and TRBJ2-1; the D gene is possibly TRBD2 (6 bases). V was pared by 5 bases and J by 10 bases, with 12 bases between. The CDR3 has 12 residues. Germline V CDR1 and CDR2: SGHVS, FQNEAQ. The CDR3 region is CASSPPGLEQFF. The CDR3, as DNA: TGTGCCAGCAGCCCACCGGGACTGGAGCAGTTCTTC. Complete variable domain (other parts from reference TRBV7-8 and TRBJ2-1): GAGVSQSPRYKVAKRGQDVALRCDPISGHVSLFWYQQALGQGPEFLTYFQNEAQLDKSGLPSDRFFAERPEGSVSTLKIQRTQQEDSAVYLCASSPPGLEQFFGPGTRLTVL.

This clone was detected only once. The V call is TRBV24-1, the J call TRBJ2-1, with no clear D. CDR3 length equals 12 residues. Trimming took 3 bases from V and 6 from J, leaving 5 bases between them. The germline V gene encodes CDR1 KGHDR and CDR2 SFDVKD. The CDR3 spells CATSDTLNEQFF. The CDR3 region has the DNA TGTGCCACCAGTGATACCCTCAATGAGCAGTTCTTC.

This clone was counted once. This chain connects TRBV5-4 to TRBJ1-1; 12 nucleotides align to TRBD1. The germline V gene encodes CDR1 SGHNT and CDR2 YYREEE (reference sequence). The V gene end was trimmed by 5 bases and the J gene end by 3 bases; junction bases not matched to a gene: 8. The length of the CDR3 is 16 residues. CDR3 nucleotides: TGTGCCAGCAGGGCCGGGACAGGGGGCGGGGACACTGAAGCTTTCTTT. This sequence encodes CASRAGTGGGDTEAFF.

In DNA, the CDR3 is TGTGCCAGCAGTTACATACCGGGAAACACCATATATTTT. Translating it yields CASSYIPGNTIYF. The gene calls are TRBV6-5 and TRBJ1-3; D ambiguous. The ends were cut back, 2 bases at V and 4 bases at J, with 6 bases in the middle. The CDR3 has 13 amino acids. Germline V lookup: CDR1 MNHEY, CDR2 SVGAGI.

The chain is built from TRBV3-1 (or the pseudogene TRBV3-2) and TRBJ2-3; 7 bases fit TRBD2. Losses at the gene ends were 1 base for V and 6 bases for J; bases not matched to a gene: 13. Germline-derived CDR1 and CDR2 are LGHDT and YNNKEL (reference sequence). The CDR3 is 17 amino acids. Here the CDR3 DNA reads TGTGCCAGCAGCCAAGGCGTGCCCAGCGGGAAAGGGGATACGCAGTATTTT. This gives the protein CASSQGVPSGKGDTQYF.

The gene calls are TRBV6-5 and TRBJ1-4, with unresolved D. This CDR3 spans 15 amino acids. Germline V lookup: CDR1 MNHEY, CDR2 SVGAGI. V was shortened by 5 bases and J by 4 bases, with 14 bases between the two germline ends. CDR3 protein: CASSHGTELNEKLFF. The DNA for the CDR3 is TGTGCCAGCAGTCACGGTACAGAGCTTAATGAAAAACTGTTTTTT.

In its sample, this clone was seen once. This rearrangement joins TRBV7-8 to TRBJ1-2; TRBD1 matches at 7 bases. The CDR3 has 16 residues. CDR1 and CDR2 from the germline V gene are SGHVS and FQNEAQ. V dropped 1 base and J dropped 2; count of bases not matched to a gene: 7. CDR3 sequence (DNA): TGTGCCAGCAGCTTAGTACGTCCGACAGGGAACTATGGCTACACCTTC. This sequence encodes CASSLVRPTGNYGYTF.

The chain joins TRBV2 to TRBJ2-3, with D possibly matching TRBD2 (5 bases). Deletions cut 10 bases from V and 5 bases from J, with 16 bases between. Per germline, CDR1 SNHLY and CDR2 FYNNEI. The CDR3 extends over 13 amino acids. The CDR3 nucleotides read TGTGCCACGAGCGGCACAGCTCAAGATACGCAGTATTTT. Encoded protein: CATSGTAQDTQYF.

The V call is TRBV29-1, the J call TRBJ2-3; D may be TRBD2 (7 bases). Germline V gene lookup returns CDR1 SQVTM and CDR2 ANQGSEA. Trimming removed 4 bases from V and 4 bases from J, with 9 bases in between. The length of the CDR3 is 12 residues. The CDR3: CSVGGGPDTQYF. The CDR3 nucleotides are TGCAGCGTTGGGGGGGGCCCAGATACGCAGTATTTT.

The rearrangement links TRBV6-5 to TRBJ1-4; D not resolved. This CDR3 comprises 14 residues. Germline CDR1 MNHEY, CDR2 SVGAGI. The V and J ends lost 4 bases and 1 base respectively, with 7 bases between them. The CDR3 DNA sequence: TGTGCCAGCAGTTGGGGTATAACTAATGAAAAACTGTTTTTT. Translated: CASSWGITNEKLFF.

The chain combines TRBV6-5 with TRBJ2-3; unclear D gene. CDR3 length: 13 amino acids. Trimming shortened V by 2 bases and J by 4 bases, and 7 bases separated the two germline ends. Germline CDR1 MNHEY, CDR2 SVGAGI. The CDR3 reads CASSYGTADTQYF. The CDR3 DNA follows: TGTGCCAGCAGTTACGGAACCGCAGATACGCAGTATTTT.

Written as DNA, the CDR3 is TGCGCCAGCAGCCACGTACTGGACCAGGGGGTCTATGGCTACACCTTC. Its protein product is CASSHVLDQGVYGYTF. The chain links TRBV5-1 to TRBJ1-2, with 7 bases that match TRBD1. The CDR3 consists of 16 residues. V trimming: 4 bases; J trimming: 4 bases; junction bases outside the gene matches: 13. CDR1 is SGHRS, CDR2 YFSETQ, per germline.

The rearrangement links TRBV7-9 to TRBJ1-1; TRBD1 matches at 7 bases. This CDR3 is built from 12 residues. Per the germline V gene, CDR1 is SEHNR and CDR2 is FQNEAQ (reference sequence). V lost 5 bases and J lost 8; bases outside the gene matches: 5. CDR3: CASSPGRGEAFF. CDR3 DNA: TGTGCCAGCAGCCCGGGCAGGGGGGAAGCTTTCTTT.

The V gene is TRBV6-5, the J gene TRBJ2-1; D is ambiguous. Germline V lookup: CDR1 MNHEY, CDR2 SVGAGI. The V and J ends lost 3 bases and 3 bases respectively, with 6 bases between them. The CDR3 totals 13 residues. The CDR3 DNA follows: TGTGCCAGCAGTTATAGGGACTACAATGAGCAGTTCTTC. Protein sequence: CASSYRDYNEQFF.

Worth noting for this clone: Relative to the germline gene, one junction end is altered; a read error may explain this. The rearrangement uses TRBV7-9 and TRBJ2-1; D is perhaps TRBD2 (5 bases). Germline values: CDR1 SEHNR, CDR2 FQNEAQ (reference sequence). The CDR3 extends over 16 amino acids. CDR3 region: CASSLAASGLNNEQFF. As DNA, the CDR3 is TGTGCCAGCAGCCTAGCCGCGAGCGGATTAAATAATGAGCAGTTCTTC.

The chain combines TRBV5-1 with TRBJ1-2; tentatively, D is TRBD1 (6 bases). Between the trimmed V and J ends, which lost 0 bases and 8 bases, there was a span of 17 bases. The CDR3 is 15 residues long. Germline V gene data show CDR1 as SGHRS and CDR2 as YFSETQ. DNA for the CDR3: TGCGCCAGCAGCTTGGAGCACAGGTACGGGACAGGCTACACCTTC. This gives the protein CASSLEHRYGTGYTF.

This chain uses TRBV18 with TRBJ1-3; TRBD1 matches at 7 bases. The trim removed 1 base at V and 0 bases at J, leaving 3 bases unmatched. This CDR3 comprises 16 residues. Germline CDR1 and CDR2: KGHSH and LQKENI. The DNA of the CDR3 is TGTGCCAGCTCACCACGAGGGGGCGACTCTGGAAACACCATATATTTT. Protein sequence: CASSPRGGDSGNTIYF.

This clone showed up just once. V and J are TRBV6-5 and TRBJ2-7; D possibly uses TRBD1 or TRBD2 (5 bases each). V was pared by 6 bases and J by 2 bases, with 14 bases between. Per germline, CDR1 MNHEY and CDR2 SVGAGI. The CDR3 sequence is 14 residues long. The CDR3 coding sequence is TGTGCCAGCAGGATCTTCGGGGCAGCCTACGAGCAGTACTTC. The encoded protein is CASRIFGAAYEQYF.

This clone was recorded only once. This CDR3 reads CASSPTGLYEQYF. CDR3 nucleotides: TGTGCCAGCAGTCCGACAGGGCTCTACGAGCAGTACTTC. V gene TRBV27 combines with J gene TRBJ2-7; 7 nucleotides agree with TRBD1. Germline trimming cut 5 bases from V and 3 bases from J; bases unmatched to any gene: 4. The CDR3 runs 13 residues. Germline V gene lookup returns CDR1 MNHEY and CDR2 SMNVEV (reference sequence).